The rows below give T cell receptor beta chains drawn from one sample of a study of blood T cell repertoires in COVID-19. Repertoires were generated with immunoSEQ multiplex PCR, while TCRdb's copy carries only in-frame clones and drops some. Of tens of thousands of clones in the sample, around 84% are singletons; the top ten hold 11%. Sequences were obtained from peripheral blood. Receptors were obtained from a man in his sixties or seventies with active or convalescent COVID-19. CDR3s include the opening cysteine and the closing phenylalanine or tryptophan. Fields, in order: clone size, D gene, J gene, V gene, CDR3 protein, CDR3 DNA. A D gene is named only where the DNA matches it firmly. The size field is filled for only some rows; it gives once, few, many or a size class.

clone_size: -
d_call: TRBD1
j_call: TRBJ2-4
v_call: TRBV28
cdr3_aa: CASSPPTGTGGTDIQYF
cdr3_nt: TGTGCCAGCAGTCCACCGACCGGGACAGGGGGGACGGACATTCAGTACTTC

clone_size: -
d_call: -
j_call: TRBJ1-4
v_call: TRBV5-5
cdr3_aa: CASTPRPGSDEKLFF
cdr3_nt: TGTGCCAGCACCCCTCGACCCGGGTCTGATGAAAAACTGTTTTTT

clone_size: once
d_call: -
j_call: TRBJ1-4
v_call: TRBV6-6
cdr3_aa: CASRVTGATNEKLFF
cdr3_nt: TGTGCCAGCAGGGTAACAGGTGCAACTAATGAAAAACTGTTTTTT

clone_size: few
d_call: -
j_call: TRBJ1-2
v_call: TRBV7-2
cdr3_aa: CASSNSQIYGYTF
cdr3_nt: TGTGCCAGCAGCAACTCCCAAATCTATGGCTACACCTTC

clone_size: -
d_call: -
j_call: TRBJ1-3
v_call: TRBV10-3
cdr3_aa: CAISEGGGTGNTIYF
cdr3_nt: TGTGCCATCAGTGAAGGCGGAGGGACTGGAAACACCATATATTTT

clone_size: -
d_call: TRBD1
j_call: TRBJ1-1
v_call: TRBV28
cdr3_aa: CASSPWTGNTEAFF
cdr3_nt: TGTGCCAGCAGTCCATGGACAGGGAACACTGAAGCTTTCTTT

clone_size: -
d_call: -
j_call: TRBJ2-2
v_call: TRBV6-5
cdr3_aa: CASSTSLANTGELFF
cdr3_nt: TGTGCCAGCAGTACCTCCCTAGCGAACACCGGGGAGCTGTTTTTT

clone_size: once
d_call: TRBD2
j_call: TRBJ2-7
v_call: TRBV9
cdr3_aa: CASSVGASGGNYEQYF
cdr3_nt: TGTGCCAGCAGCGTAGGGGCTAGCGGGGGGAACTACGAGCAGTACTTC

clone_size: -
d_call: TRBD1
j_call: TRBJ1-2
v_call: TRBV4-1
cdr3_aa: CASSESRTGGHGYTF
cdr3_nt: TGCGCCAGCAGCGAGTCACGGACAGGGGGTCATGGCTACACCTTC

clone_size: once
d_call: -
j_call: TRBJ1-2
v_call: TRBV6-1
cdr3_aa: CASSEGVYGYTF
cdr3_nt: TGTGCCAGCAGTGAAGGAGTCTATGGCTACACCTTC

clone_size: -
d_call: TRBD2
j_call: TRBJ2-1
v_call: TRBV3-1/TRBV3-2
cdr3_aa: CASSHLTGLASNEQFF
cdr3_nt: TGTGCCAGCAGCCACCTAACCGGACTAGCGTCCAATGAGCAGTTCTTC